One and the same sample provided the 32 T cell receptor beta chains below, sequenced in a study of shared T cell receptors in the human thymus. The method was immunoSEQ multiplex PCR; TCRdb's version includes in-frame clones alone and lacks a portion of them. The sample carries 63,000 or so clones, 90% to 95% recorded once. Sequenced input: thymocytes. These receptors originate from a human donor.

The chain recombines TRBV9 with TRBJ2-5; 8 nucleotides agree with TRBD1. V dropped 4 bases and J dropped 0; count of bases not matched to a gene: 5. CDR3 length: 15 residues. Germline CDR1 SGDLS, CDR2 YYNGEE. The CDR3 DNA follows: TGTGCCAGCAGCCCACGACAGGGGTACCAAGAGACCCAGTACTTC. This gives the protein CASSPRQGYQETQYF.

The chain employs TRBV9 and TRBJ2-7, with 8 bases aligning to TRBD2. From germline, CDR1 is SGDLS and CDR2 YYNGEE. V gave up 4 bases and J gave up 1 base; unmatched junction bases: 19. The CDR3 contains 19 residues. CDR3 amino acids: CASSQSRTAGRGRSYEQYF. The CDR3 nucleotides are TGTGCCAGCAGCCAAAGCCGGACCGCCGGGAGGGGAAGGTCCTACGAGCAGTACTTC.

The V gene is TRBV27, the J gene TRBJ1-6, with D possibly being TRBD1 (5 bases). The germline V and J ends were trimmed by 4 bases and 0 bases, with 19 bases remaining between them. From germline, CDR1 is MNHEY and CDR2 SMNVEV (reference sequence). The CDR3 has 19 residues. CDR3 in amino acids: CASSWGSGRESSYNSPLHF. In DNA, the CDR3 is TGTGCCAGCAGTTGGGGGTCTGGGAGGGAGAGCTCCTATAATTCACCCCTCCACTTT.

This clone was observed a handful of times. This rearrangement joins TRBV18 to TRBJ2-3, with TRBD1 matching 7 bases. The CDR3 contains 20 residues. Germline V gene data show CDR1 as KGHSH and CDR2 as LQKENI. V was clipped by 0 bases and J by 1 base; unmatched bases: 16. CDR3 nucleotides: TGTGCCAGCTCACCACCGACGGTTGAGGCAGGGGGAGTTTGCACAGATACGCAGTATTTT. Translated, it gives CASSPPTVEAGGVCTDTQYF. Supplemented by reference TRBV18 and TRBJ2-3, the full variable domain reads NAGVMQNPRHLVRRRGQEARLRCSPMKGHSHVYWYRQLPEEGLKFMVYLQKENIIDESGMPKERFSAEFPKEGPSILRIQQVVRGDSAAYFCASSPPTVEAGGVCTDTQYFGPGTRLTVL.

The V gene is TRBV18, the J gene TRBJ2-6; 7 nucleotides align to TRBD1. Germline trimming cut 2 bases from V and 1 base from J; bases unmatched to any gene: 8. The germline CDR1 and CDR2 sequences are KGHSH and LQKENI. This CDR3 is built from 18 residues. The chain's CDR3 is CASSPGDSFPSGANVLTF. The CDR3 nucleotides read TGTGCCAGCTCACCAGGGGACAGCTTCCCGTCTGGGGCCAACGTCCTGACTTTC.

This rearrangement joins TRBV5-1 to TRBJ1-6, with 8 bases aligning to TRBD1. Trimming at V came to 5 bases and at J to 10 bases, leaving 11 bases not matched to a gene. The CDR3 spans 15 residues. Germline V gives CDR1 SGHRS, CDR2 YFSETQ. The CDR3 here is CASSKVRTGNSPLHF. In nucleotides, the CDR3 is TGCGCCAGCAGTAAGGTCCGGACAGGGAACTCACCCCTCCACTTT.

The rearrangement uses TRBV5-1 and TRBJ2-1, with TRBD2 matching 8 bases. J lost 2 bases, V lost 4 bases, and 2 bases had no gene match. CDR1 and CDR2 (germline): SGHRS, YFSETQ. The CDR3 totals 14 residues. The CDR3 protein is CASSEGLAYNEQFF. CDR3 coding DNA: TGCGCCAGCAGCGAGGGACTAGCCTACAATGAGCAGTTCTTC.

The chain recombines TRBV10-3 with TRBJ1-2; 9 bases are a match to TRBD1. V dropped 6 bases and J dropped 8; count of bases not matched to a gene: 10. The V gene's germline CDR1 is ENHRY and CDR2 SYGVKD. The CDR3 has 14 residues. This CDR3 is CAIRTGTGSNGYTF. In DNA, the CDR3 is TGTGCCATCAGGACCGGGACAGGGTCTAACGGCTACACCTTC.

This clone has only one observation. The chain carries TRBV7-2 and TRBJ2-7; TRBD1 might be the D (6 bases). Looked up from germline, CDR1 is SGHTA and CDR2 is FQGNSA. V dropped 2 bases and J dropped 3 bases, with 14 bases sitting between them. The CDR3 extends over 15 amino acids. The CDR3 DNA sequence: TGTGCCAGCAGCTTACTGGGGGCTACAAGCTACGAGCAGTACTTC. Its translation is CASSLLGATSYEQYF.

The chain couples TRBV14 to TRBJ1-1; 7 bases are shared with TRBD1. V gave up 4 bases and J gave up 4 bases; unmatched junction bases: 12. Germline CDR1 is SGHDN and CDR2 is FVKESK. The CDR3 length is 16 residues. Here the CDR3 reads CASSLSDRPRSTEAFF. The CDR3, as DNA: TGTGCCAGCAGCCTTTCGGACAGGCCCAGGAGCACTGAAGCTTTCTTT.

The chain links TRBV19 to TRBJ1-2, with TRBD1 identical over 7 bases. The V gene's germline CDR1 is LNHDA and CDR2 SQIVND (reference sequence). This CDR3 region has 14 residues. The V segment lost 6 bases and the J segment 7 bases; nucleotides outside the gene matches: 11. As DNA, the CDR3 is TGTGCCAGTAGGGCAGGGGGAGTTCTAGGTGGCTACACCTTC. As protein: CASRAGGVLGGYTF.

The gene calls are TRBV7-9 and TRBJ1-1; 11 bases fit TRBD1. The CDR3 is made up of 15 amino acids. Germline assignment: CDR1 SEHNR and CDR2 FQNEAQ (reference sequence). V trimming: 3 bases; J trimming: 8 bases; junction bases outside the gene matches: 8. The CDR3 reads CASSFAGTGGLEAFF. CDR3 bases: TGTGCCAGCAGCTTTGCCGGGACAGGGGGATTGGAAGCTTTCTTT.

The chain combines TRBV7-2 with TRBJ1-1; D ambiguous. CDR1 and CDR2 from the germline V gene are SGHTA and FQGNSA. V was shortened by 0 bases and J by 0 bases, with 11 bases between the two germline ends. The length of the CDR3 is 16 residues. Here the CDR3 reads CASSLAPQQMNTEAFF. CDR3 bases: TGTGCCAGCAGCTTAGCGCCCCAACAGATGAACACTGAAGCTTTCTTT.

The chain uses TRBV7-8 and TRBJ2-3; D is possibly TRBD1 or TRBD2 (5 bases each). The germline V gene encodes CDR1 SGHVS and CDR2 FQNEAQ. Trimming took 2 bases from V and 3 from J, leaving 18 bases between them. This CDR3 has 17 amino acids. The CDR3 sequence is CASSLRAREWVTDTQYF. The CDR3 nucleotides are TGTGCCAGCAGCTTAAGGGCCAGGGAGTGGGTAACAGATACGCAGTATTTT.

The chain has TRBV6-1 and TRBJ1-2, with a possible D match to TRBD1 (6 bases). Germline lookup yields CDR1 MNHNS and CDR2 SASEGT. This CDR3 spans 14 amino acids. Trimming removed 4 bases from V and 4 bases from J, with 13 bases in between. The CDR3 protein is CASSVGRGSYGYTF. CDR3 coding DNA: TGTGCCAGCAGTGTCGGCAGGGGCAGCTATGGCTACACCTTC.

The DNA for the CDR3 is TGTGCCAGCAGTTTTACGGGACAAAAGAACTATGGCTACACCTTC. This gives the protein CASSFTGQKNYGYTF. The chain is built from TRBV6-1 and TRBJ1-2, with D possibly being TRBD1 (6 bases). The germline V gene encodes CDR1 MNHNS and CDR2 SASEGT. V was trimmed by 5 bases and J by 2 bases, leaving 15 bases between them. The CDR3 is made up of 15 amino acids.

CDR3 protein: CASSLPDRVEVSSYNEQFF. CDR3 bases: TGTGCCAGCAGCTTACCCGACAGGGTCGAGGTCAGCTCCTACAATGAGCAGTTCTTC. The chain employs TRBV5-4 and TRBJ2-1, with 7 bases lining up with TRBD1. The CDR3 consists of 19 residues. Trimming took 2 bases from V and 0 from J; bases not matched to a gene: 14. Per the germline V gene, CDR1 is SGHNT and CDR2 is YYREEE (reference sequence).

The chain carries TRBV19 and TRBJ1-4; the D is unclear. Germline assignment: CDR1 LNHDA and CDR2 SQIVND (reference sequence). Trimming pared 3 bases from V and 8 bases from J, leaving 13 bases between. The CDR3 extends over 14 amino acids. The CDR3 sequence is CASSIAPAGEKLFF. The DNA for the CDR3 is TGTGCCAGTAGTATCGCACCGGCCGGGGAAAAACTGTTTTTT.

The V and J genes are TRBV10-2 and TRBJ1-1, with D unresolved. There are 15 residues in the CDR3. From germline, CDR1 is WSHSY and CDR2 SAAADI. Between the trimmed V and J ends, which lost 7 bases and 3 bases, there was a span of 18 bases. The chain's CDR3 is CASIETPGRDTEAFF. The CDR3 DNA reads as TGCGCCAGCATAGAGACGCCCGGACGGGACACTGAAGCTTTCTTT.

CDR3 region: CASSLVYRGDYEQYF. CDR3 bases: TGCGCCAGCAGCTTGGTATACAGGGGAGACTACGAGCAGTACTTC. The V call is TRBV5-1, the J call TRBJ2-7; the match to TRBD1 covers 7 bases. After removal of 0 bases from V and 3 bases from J, the junction contained 6 bases not matched to a gene. Germline loops: CDR1 SGHRS, CDR2 YFSETQ. This CDR3 is built from 15 residues.

This clone was observed once. This chain uses TRBV5-5 with TRBJ2-7, with D hard to call. The CDR3 length is 17 residues. Germline assignment: CDR1 SGHKS and CDR2 YYEKEE (reference sequence). With 1 base removed from V and 0 bases from J, the gap between germline ends came to 17 bases. The CDR3 DNA is TGTGCCAGCAGCTTGCGTAGACCACCCACCGGCTCCTACGAGCAGTACTTC. Translating gives CASSLRRPPTGSYEQYF.

V is TRBV11-2 and J is TRBJ1-4, with 8 bases that match TRBD1. CDR1 is SGHAT and CDR2 is FQNNGV in the germline V gene. The CDR3 spans 16 residues. V shed 1 base and J 6 bases; nucleotides not matched to a gene: 7. CDR3 protein: CASSLVNRGTDEKLFF. DNA for the CDR3: TGTGCCAGCAGCTTAGTAAACAGGGGGACCGATGAAAAACTGTTTTTT.

The chain links TRBV5-6 to TRBJ1-2; D possibly corresponds to TRBD1 (6 bases). Trimming took 4 bases from V and 8 from J, leaving 24 bases between them. Germline-derived CDR1 and CDR2 are SGHDT and YYEEEE. The CDR3 has 16 amino acids. This CDR3 is CASSPYYRDPIHGYTF. The CDR3 DNA follows: TGTGCCAGCAGCCCTTACTACAGGGACCCTATCCACGGCTACACCTTC.

The chain combines TRBV6-5 with TRBJ2-7; D may be TRBD2 (5 bases). Germline CDR1 is MNHEY and CDR2 is SVGAGI. Deletions cut 7 bases from V and 6 bases from J, with 13 bases between. CDR3 length: 12 residues. The CDR3 loop is CASTGSNGEQYF. The CDR3 DNA is TGTGCCAGCACGGGATCGAACGGCGAGCAGTACTTC.

V usage is TRBV7-2 and J usage is TRBJ1-5, with D unclear. Trimming took 8 bases from V and 3 from J, leaving 20 bases between them. Looked up from germline, CDR1 is SGHTA and CDR2 is FQGNSA. The CDR3 has 16 amino acids. CDR3 nucleotides: TGTGCCAGCCAGGAGGGTCCGGCGGTGGACAATCAGCCCCAGCATTTT. This encodes CASQEGPAVDNQPQHF.

The genes are TRBV14 and TRBJ1-6, with TRBD1 as a possible D gene (5 bases). The CDR3 is 15 amino acids. Germline V gene lookup returns CDR1 SGHDN and CDR2 FVKESK. The V gene lost 1 base and the J gene lost 10 bases, with 14 bases spanning the gap. The CDR3, as DNA: TGTGCCAGCAGCCAAGCTCCCAGGGAGCGGTCACCCCTCCACTTT. Translation gives CASSQAPRERSPLHF. Supplemented by reference TRBV14 and TRBJ1-6, the full variable domain reads EAGVTQFPSHSVIEKGQTVTLRCDPISGHDNLYWYRRVMGKEIKFLLHFVKESKQDESGMPNNRFLAERTGGTYSTLKVQPAELEDSGVYFCASSQAPRERSPLHFGNGTRLTVT.

The V call is TRBV11-2, the J call TRBJ1-4; 8 nucleotides align to TRBD1. V was clipped by 5 bases and J by 5 bases; unmatched bases: 7. Germline lookup yields CDR1 SGHAT and CDR2 FQNNGV. This CDR3 has 15 amino acids. The CDR3 region is CASSPLDRDNEKLFF. Written as DNA, the CDR3 is TGTGCCAGCAGCCCGTTGGACAGGGACAATGAAAAACTGTTTTTT.

V usage is TRBV7-3 and J usage is TRBJ2-2, with 7 bases fitting TRBD1. This CDR3 has 15 amino acids. Trimming removed 4 bases from V and 2 bases from J; junction bases left unmatched: 4. From germline, CDR1 is SGHTA and CDR2 FQGTGA. CDR3 in DNA: TGTGCCAGCAGCTCTAGGGGGCCTAACACCGGGGAGCTGTTTTTT. Its translation: CASSSRGPNTGELFF.

The rearrangement uses TRBV27 and TRBJ1-3; 7 nucleotides match TRBD1. CDR1 is MNHEY, CDR2 SMNVEV, per germline (reference sequence). Unmatched junction bases numbered 7, after V lost 10 bases and J lost 1 base. The CDR3 is made up of 14 amino acids. For the CDR3, the DNA is TGTGCCATAAACAGGGGTTTATCTGGAAACACCATATATTTT. Residues: CAINRGLSGNTIYF.

V and J are TRBV28 and TRBJ2-1; D call uncertain. CDR1 is MDHEN and CDR2 is SYDVKM in the germline V gene. The CDR3 has 15 residues. Trimming shortened V by 5 bases and J by 0 bases, and 11 bases separated the two germline ends. The CDR3 DNA sequence: TGTGCCAGCAGTCGGCTTTCCTGCTCCTACAATGAGCAGTTCTTC. This sequence encodes CASSRLSCSYNEQFF.

V and J are TRBV4-3 and TRBJ1-2; 9 bases match TRBD1. CDR1 and CDR2 from the germline V gene are LGHNA and YSLEER. The CDR3 totals 16 residues. V shed 0 bases and J 4 bases; nucleotides not matched to a gene: 6. The CDR3 sequence: CASSQDWGQGRYGYTF. CDR3 nucleotides: TGCGCCAGCAGCCAAGATTGGGGACAGGGCCGCTATGGCTACACCTTC.

The V gene is TRBV28, the J gene TRBJ2-7, with D possibly matching TRBD1 (6 bases). V gave up 6 bases and J gave up 1 base, with 28 bases separating them. This CDR3 has 19 residues. Per germline, CDR1 MDHEN and CDR2 SYDVKM. In DNA, the CDR3 is TGTGCCAGCAGCCTAAATGGGGGACACAGACCCTCGTGTTCCTACGAGCAGTACTTC. This gives the protein CASSLNGGHRPSCSYEQYF.